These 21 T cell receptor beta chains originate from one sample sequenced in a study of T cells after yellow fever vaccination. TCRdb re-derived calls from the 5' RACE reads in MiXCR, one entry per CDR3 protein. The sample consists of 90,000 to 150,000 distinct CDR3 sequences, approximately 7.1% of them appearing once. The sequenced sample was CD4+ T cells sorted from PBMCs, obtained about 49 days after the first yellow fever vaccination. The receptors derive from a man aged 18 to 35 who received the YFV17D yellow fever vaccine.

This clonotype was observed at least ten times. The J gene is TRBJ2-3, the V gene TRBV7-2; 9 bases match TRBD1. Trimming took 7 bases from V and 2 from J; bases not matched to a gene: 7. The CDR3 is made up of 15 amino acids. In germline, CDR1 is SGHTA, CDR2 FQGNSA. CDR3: CASKRGTGITDTQYF. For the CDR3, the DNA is TGTGCCAGCAAACGGGGGACAGGGATCACAGATACGCAGTATTTT.

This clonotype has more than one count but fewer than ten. The CDR3 region is CASSQEGRENADTQYF. CDR3 DNA: TGTGCCAGCAGCCAAGAGGGCAGGGAGAATGCAGATACGCAGTATTTT. The gene calls are TRBV4-2 and TRBJ2-3; D is tentatively TRBD1 or TRBD2 (5 bases each). V lost 0 bases to trimming and J lost 4 bases, with 14 bases between them. Germline V gene sequence: CDR1 LGHNA, CDR2 YNFKEQ. The CDR3 totals 16 residues.

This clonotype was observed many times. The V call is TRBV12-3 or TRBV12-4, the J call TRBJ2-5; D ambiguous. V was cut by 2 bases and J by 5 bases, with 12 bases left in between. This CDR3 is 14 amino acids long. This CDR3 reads CASSLWGSGETQYF. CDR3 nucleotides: TGTGCCAGCAGTTTATGGGGTTCTGGGGAGACCCAGTACTTC.

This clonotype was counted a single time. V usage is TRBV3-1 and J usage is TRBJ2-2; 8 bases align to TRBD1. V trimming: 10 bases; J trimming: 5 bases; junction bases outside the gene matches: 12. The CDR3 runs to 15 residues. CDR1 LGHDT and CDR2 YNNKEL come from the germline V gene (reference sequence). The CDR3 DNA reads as TGTGCCACCTGCTTACCACAGGGGGAGACCGGGGAGCTGTTTTTT. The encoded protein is CATCLPQGETGELFF.

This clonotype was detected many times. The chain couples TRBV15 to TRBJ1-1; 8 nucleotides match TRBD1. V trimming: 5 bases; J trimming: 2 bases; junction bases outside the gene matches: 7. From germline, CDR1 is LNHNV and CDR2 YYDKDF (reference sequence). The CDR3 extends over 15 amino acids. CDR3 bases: TGTGCCACCAGCCCCCTGACAGGGGTCAACACTGAAGCTTTCTTT. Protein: CATSPLTGVNTEAFF.

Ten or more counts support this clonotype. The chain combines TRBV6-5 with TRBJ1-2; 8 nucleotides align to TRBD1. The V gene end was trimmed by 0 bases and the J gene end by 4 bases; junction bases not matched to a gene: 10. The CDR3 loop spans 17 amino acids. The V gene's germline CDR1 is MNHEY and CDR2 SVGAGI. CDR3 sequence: CASSYSGQAAGFYGYTF. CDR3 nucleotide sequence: TGTGCCAGCAGTTACTCGGGACAGGCGGCGGGATTCTATGGCTACACCTTC.

The CDR3 DNA reads as TGTGCCAGCAACAGCCTCGGGGGTAACGCTGAAGCTTTCTTT. Translated: CASNSLGGNAEAFF. The chain carries TRBV6-1 and TRBJ1-1; weak D call: TRBD1 (5 bases). The CDR3 covers 14 residues. In germline, CDR1 is MNHNS, CDR2 SASEGT. Trimming pared 7 bases from V and 6 bases from J, leaving 18 bases between.

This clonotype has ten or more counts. The chain's CDR3 is CASGAQGSGYEQYF. Written as DNA, the CDR3 is TGTGCCAGCGGGGCACAGGGGTCTGGTTACGAGCAGTACTTC. The genes are TRBV2 and TRBJ2-7; 7 bases map to TRBD1. V trimming: 8 bases; J trimming: 4 bases; junction bases outside the gene matches: 11. CDR1 and CDR2 from the germline V gene are SNHLY and FYNNEI. This CDR3 region has 14 residues.

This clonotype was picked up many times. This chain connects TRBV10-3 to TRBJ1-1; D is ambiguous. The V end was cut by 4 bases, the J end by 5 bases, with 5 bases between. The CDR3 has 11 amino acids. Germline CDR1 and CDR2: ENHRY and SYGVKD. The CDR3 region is CAISAETEAFF. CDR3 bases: TGTGCCATCAGTGCTGAAACTGAAGCTTTCTTT.

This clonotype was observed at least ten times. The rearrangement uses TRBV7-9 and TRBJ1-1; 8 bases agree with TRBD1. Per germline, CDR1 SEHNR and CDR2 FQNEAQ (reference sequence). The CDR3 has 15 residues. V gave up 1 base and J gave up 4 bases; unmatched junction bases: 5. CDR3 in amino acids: CASSLGQGASTEAFF. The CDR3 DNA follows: TGTGCCAGCAGCTTAGGTCAGGGGGCAAGCACTGAAGCTTTCTTT.

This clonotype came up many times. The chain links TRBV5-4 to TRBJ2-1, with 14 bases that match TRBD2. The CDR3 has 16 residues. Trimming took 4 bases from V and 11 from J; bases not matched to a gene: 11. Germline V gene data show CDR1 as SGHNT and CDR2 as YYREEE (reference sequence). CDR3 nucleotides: TGTGCCAGCAGCATCGGACTAGCGGGGGGCGGGGGGAAGCAGTTCTTC. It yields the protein CASSIGLAGGGGKQFF.

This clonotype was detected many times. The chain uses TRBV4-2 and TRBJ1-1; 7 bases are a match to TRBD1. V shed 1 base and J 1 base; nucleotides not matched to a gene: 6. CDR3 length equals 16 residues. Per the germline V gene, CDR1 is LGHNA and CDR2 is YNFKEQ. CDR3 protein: CASSQAGGPTNTEAFF. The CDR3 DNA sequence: TGTGCCAGCAGCCAAGCAGGGGGGCCCACGAACACTGAAGCTTTCTTT.

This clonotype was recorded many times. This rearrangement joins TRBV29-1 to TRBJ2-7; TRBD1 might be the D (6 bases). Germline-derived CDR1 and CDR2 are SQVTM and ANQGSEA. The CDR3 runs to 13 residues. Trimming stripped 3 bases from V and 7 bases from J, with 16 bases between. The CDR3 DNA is TGCAGCGTTGAGGATTTTCTAGGGGGAGAGCAGTACTTC. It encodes CSVEDFLGGEQYF.

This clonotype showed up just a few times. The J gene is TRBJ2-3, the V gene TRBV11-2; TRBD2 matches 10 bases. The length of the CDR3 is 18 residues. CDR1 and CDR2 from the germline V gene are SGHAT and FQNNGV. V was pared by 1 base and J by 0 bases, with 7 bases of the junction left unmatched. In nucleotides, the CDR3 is TGTGCCAGCAGCTTAGTAGCGGGGGGACTAACTAGCACAGATACGCAGTATTTT. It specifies CASSLVAGGLTSTDTQYF.

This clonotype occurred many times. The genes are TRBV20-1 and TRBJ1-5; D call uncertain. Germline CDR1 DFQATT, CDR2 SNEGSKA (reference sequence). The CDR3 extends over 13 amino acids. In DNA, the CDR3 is TGCAGCGGCGTGCTGGGATTAAATCAGCCCCAGCATTTT. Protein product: CSGVLGLNQPQHF.

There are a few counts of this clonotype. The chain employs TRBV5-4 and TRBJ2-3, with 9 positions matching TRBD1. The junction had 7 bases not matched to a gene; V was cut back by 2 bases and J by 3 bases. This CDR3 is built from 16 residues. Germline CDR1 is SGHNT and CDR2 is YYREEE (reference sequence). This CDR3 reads CASSFVTGGRTDTQYF. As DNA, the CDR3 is TGTGCCAGCAGCTTCGTAACAGGGGGCAGGACAGATACGCAGTATTTT.

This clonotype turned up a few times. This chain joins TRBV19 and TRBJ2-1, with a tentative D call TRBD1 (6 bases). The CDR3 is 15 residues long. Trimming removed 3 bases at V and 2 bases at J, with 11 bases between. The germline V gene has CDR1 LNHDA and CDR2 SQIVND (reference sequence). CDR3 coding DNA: TGTGCCAGTAGTATTGGGTGGACAGCCTACAATGAGCAGTTCTTC. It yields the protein CASSIGWTAYNEQFF.

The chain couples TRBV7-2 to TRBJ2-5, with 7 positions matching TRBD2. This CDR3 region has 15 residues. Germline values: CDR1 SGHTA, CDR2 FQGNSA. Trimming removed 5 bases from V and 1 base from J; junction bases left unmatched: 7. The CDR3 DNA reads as TGTGCCAGCAGCCCCCGGGTAGCGGGCCAAGAGACCCAGTACTTC. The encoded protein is CASSPRVAGQETQYF.

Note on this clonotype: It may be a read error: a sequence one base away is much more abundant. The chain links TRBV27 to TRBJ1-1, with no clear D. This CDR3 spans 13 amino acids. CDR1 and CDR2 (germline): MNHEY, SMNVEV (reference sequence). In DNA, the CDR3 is TGTGCCAGCAGTTTAATGAAGAACAGTGAAGCTTTCTTT. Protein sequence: CASSLMKNSEAFF.

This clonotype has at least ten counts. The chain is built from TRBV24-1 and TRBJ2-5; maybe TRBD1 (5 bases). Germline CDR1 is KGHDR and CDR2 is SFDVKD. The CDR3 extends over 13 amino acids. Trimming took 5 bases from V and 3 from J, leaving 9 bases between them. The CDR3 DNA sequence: TGTGCCACCAGTGTGGCGACAGAAGAGACCCAGTACTTC. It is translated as CATSVATEETQYF.

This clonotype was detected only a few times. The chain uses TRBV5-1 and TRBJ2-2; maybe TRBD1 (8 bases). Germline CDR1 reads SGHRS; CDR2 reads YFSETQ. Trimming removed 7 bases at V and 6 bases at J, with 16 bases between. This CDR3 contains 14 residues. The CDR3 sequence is CASREQGGPGELFF. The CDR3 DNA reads TGCGCCAGCCGAGAACAGGGGGGGCCCGGGGAGCTGTTTTTT. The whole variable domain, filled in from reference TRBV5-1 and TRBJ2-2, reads KAGVTQTPRYLIKTRGQQVTLSCSPISGHRSVSWYQQTPGQGLQFLFEYFSETQRNKGNFPGRFSGRQFSNSRSEMNVSTLELGDSALYLCASREQGGPGELFFGEGSRLTVL.